Below are 11 T cell receptor beta chains sequenced from a single sample in a study of control samples from healthy donors and cancer patients. Measured with immunoSEQ multiplex PCR; TCRdb has only the in-frame clones, and not every one. The table shows under 150,000 clones, with roughly 90% occurring only once. Sequenced input: blood. The receptors derive from a young man in good health.

This chain links TRBV19 with TRBJ2-7, with 11 bases identical to TRBD2. The germline gives CDR1 LNHDA, CDR2 SQIVND (reference sequence). The trim removed 3 bases at V and 2 bases at J, leaving 3 bases unmatched. CDR3 length: 15 residues. CDR3 sequence: CASSMGLADPYEQYF. The DNA for the CDR3 is TGTGCCAGTAGTATGGGACTAGCGGACCCCTACGAGCAGTACTTC. Looking up the rest from reference TRBV19 and TRBJ2-7 gives the full variable domain: DGGITQSPKYLFRKEGQNVTLSCEQNLNHDAMYWYRQDPGQGLRLIYYSQIVNDFQKGDIAEGYSVSREKKESFPLTVTSAQKNPTAFYLCASSMGLADPYEQYFGPGTRLTVT.

V gene TRBV14 combines with J gene TRBJ1-2; 9 positions agree with TRBD1. The CDR3 spans 14 residues. Germline CDR1 reads SGHDN; CDR2 reads FVKESK. Germline trimming cut 4 bases from V and 5 bases from J; bases unmatched to any gene: 5. CDR3 coding DNA: TGTGCCAGCAGCCCCCTGGACAGGGGATATGGCTACACCTTC. Translated: CASSPLDRGYGYTF.

V is TRBV9 and J is TRBJ2-7; possible D gene TRBD1, 6 bases. Trimming stripped 2 bases from V and 3 bases from J, with 15 bases between. The V gene's germline CDR1 is SGDLS and CDR2 YYNGEE. This CDR3 spans 15 amino acids. In DNA, the CDR3 is TGTGCCAGCAGCGTCAGTTTGACAGGAGACTACGAGCAGTACTTC. It codes for CASSVSLTGDYEQYF. The whole variable domain, filled in from reference TRBV9 and TRBJ2-7, reads DSGVTQTPKHLITATGQRVTLRCSPRSGDLSVYWYQQSLDQGLQFLIQYYNGEERAKGNILERFSAQQFPDLHSELNLSSLELGDSALYFCASSVSLTGDYEQYFGPGTRLTVT.

The rearrangement joins TRBV5-1 to TRBJ2-3, with TRBD2 as a possible D gene (6 bases). V lost 3 bases to trimming and J lost 0 bases, with 17 bases between them. Germline assignment: CDR1 SGHRS and CDR2 YFSETQ. This CDR3 contains 17 residues. This CDR3 reads CASSSGVAGPSTDTQYF. The CDR3 DNA is TGCGCCAGCAGCTCCGGCGTGGCGGGACCTAGCACAGATACGCAGTATTTT.

This rearrangement joins TRBV5-1 to TRBJ1-3; tentatively, D is TRBD1 (6 bases). This CDR3 has 15 residues. The V and J ends lost 4 bases and 8 bases respectively, with 19 bases between them. Germline loops: CDR1 SGHRS, CDR2 YFSETQ. CDR3: CASSLGQIGRDTIYF. CDR3 DNA sequence: TGCGCCAGCAGCCTAGGACAGATCGGTAGAGACACCATATATTTT.

The chain recombines TRBV7-2 with TRBJ2-5, with TRBD2 matching over 7 bases. Per the germline V gene, CDR1 is SGHTA and CDR2 is FQGNSA. The CDR3 spans 15 residues. V shed 4 bases and J 1 base; nucleotides not matched to a gene: 6. The CDR3 is CASSYGGGGQETQYF. In DNA form, the CDR3 reads TGTGCCAGCAGCTATGGTGGCGGGGGCCAAGAGACCCAGTACTTC.

The rearrangement uses TRBV19 and TRBJ2-1; TRBD2 matches 12 bases. J lost 7 bases, V lost 4 bases, and 5 bases had no gene match. The CDR3 loop spans 15 amino acids. Germline CDR1 LNHDA, CDR2 SQIVND (reference sequence). CDR3 nucleotide sequence: TGTGCCAGTAGTAATCTAGCGGGAGGGCCTAATGAGCAGTTCTTC. The encoded protein is CASSNLAGGPNEQFF.

This chain connects TRBV7-8 to TRBJ2-3, with D uncertain. The CDR3 contains 13 residues. The V gene lost 2 bases and the J gene lost 5 bases, with 8 bases spanning the gap. Per germline, CDR1 SGHVS and CDR2 FQNEAQ. CDR3 residues: CASSLHTEDTQYF. CDR3 nucleotides: TGTGCCAGCAGCTTACACACGGAAGATACGCAGTATTTT.

This sequence joins TRBV27 and TRBJ2-7, with a weak D call TRBD1 (5 bases). Trimming left V 1 base short and J 2 bases short, with 9 bases between. Germline assignment: CDR1 MNHEY and CDR2 SMNVEV (reference sequence). This CDR3 contains 14 residues. The DNA for the CDR3 is TGTGCCAGCAGTTTATTAGGGGCCCCCTACGAGCAGTACTTC. Translating gives CASSLLGAPYEQYF.

This clone was detected once. This chain joins TRBV7-9 and TRBJ2-3, with 16 bases lining up with TRBD2. Germline V lookup: CDR1 SEHNR, CDR2 FQNEAQ (reference sequence). V shed 5 bases and J 3 bases; nucleotides not matched to a gene: 5. The length of the CDR3 is 17 residues. The CDR3 is CASSPGTSGGATDTQYF. CDR3 nucleotides: TGTGCCAGCAGCCCAGGGACTAGCGGGGGGGCTACAGATACGCAGTATTTT.

The chain has TRBV27 and TRBJ2-7; 15 bases are a match to TRBD2. Germline lookup yields CDR1 MNHEY and CDR2 SMNVEV (reference sequence). The CDR3 loop spans 17 amino acids. V shed 5 bases and J 2 bases; nucleotides not matched to a gene: 7. CDR3 residues: CASSPGLAGGLTYEQYF. The CDR3 DNA reads TGTGCCAGCAGTCCGGGACTAGCGGGGGGATTGACCTACGAGCAGTACTTC.